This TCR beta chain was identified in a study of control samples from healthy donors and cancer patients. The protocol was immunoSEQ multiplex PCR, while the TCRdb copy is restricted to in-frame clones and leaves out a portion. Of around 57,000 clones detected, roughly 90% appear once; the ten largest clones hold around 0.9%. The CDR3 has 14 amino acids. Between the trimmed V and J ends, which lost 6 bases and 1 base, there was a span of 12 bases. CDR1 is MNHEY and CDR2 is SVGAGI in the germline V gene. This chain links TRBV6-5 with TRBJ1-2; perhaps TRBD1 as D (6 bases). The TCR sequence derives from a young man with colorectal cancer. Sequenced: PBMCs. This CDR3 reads CASSRGASNYGYTF. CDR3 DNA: TGTGCCAGCAGCAGGGGCGCGAGTAACTATGGCTACACCTTC.